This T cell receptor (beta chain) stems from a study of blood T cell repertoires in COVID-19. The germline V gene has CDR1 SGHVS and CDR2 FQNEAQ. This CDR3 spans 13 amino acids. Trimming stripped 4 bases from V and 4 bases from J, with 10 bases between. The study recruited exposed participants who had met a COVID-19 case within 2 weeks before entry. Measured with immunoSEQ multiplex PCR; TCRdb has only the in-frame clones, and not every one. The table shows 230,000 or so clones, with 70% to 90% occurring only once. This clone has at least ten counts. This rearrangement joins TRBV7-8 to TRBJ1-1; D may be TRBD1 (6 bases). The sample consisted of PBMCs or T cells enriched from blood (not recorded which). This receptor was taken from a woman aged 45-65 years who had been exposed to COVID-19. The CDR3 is CASSSTGSTEAFF. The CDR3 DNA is TGTGCCAGCAGCTCGACAGGCAGCACTGAAGCTTTCTTT.